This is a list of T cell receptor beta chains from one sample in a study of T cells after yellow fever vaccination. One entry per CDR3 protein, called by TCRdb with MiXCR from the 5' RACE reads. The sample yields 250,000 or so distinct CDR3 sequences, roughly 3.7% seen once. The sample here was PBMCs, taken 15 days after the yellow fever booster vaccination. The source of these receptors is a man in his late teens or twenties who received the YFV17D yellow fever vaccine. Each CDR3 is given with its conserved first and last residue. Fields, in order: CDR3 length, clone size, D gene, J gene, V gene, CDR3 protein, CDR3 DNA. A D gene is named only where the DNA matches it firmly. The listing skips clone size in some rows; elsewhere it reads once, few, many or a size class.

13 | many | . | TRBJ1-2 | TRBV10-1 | CASSERLDYGYTF | TGCGCCAGCAGTGAGAGGCTGGACTATGGCTACACCTTC
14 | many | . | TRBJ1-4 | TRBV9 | CASSVGQGHEKLFF | TGTGCCAGCAGCGTAGGGCAGGGCCATGAAAAACTGTTTTTT
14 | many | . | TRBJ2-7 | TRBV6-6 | CASSNKLETYEQYF | TGTGCCAGCAGTAATAAGTTAGAAACCTACGAGCAGTACTTC
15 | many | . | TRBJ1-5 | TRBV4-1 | CASSPSKGSMGPQHF | TGCGCCAGCAGCCCCTCGAAGGGTTCCATGGGGCCCCAGCATTTT
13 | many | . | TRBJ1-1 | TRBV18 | CASSTGSGTEAFF | TGTGCCAGCTCAACGGGGTCGGGGACTGAAGCTTTCTTT
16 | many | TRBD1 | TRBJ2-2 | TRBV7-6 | CASSPGTGRNTGELFF | TGTGCCAGCAGCCCCGGGACAGGGAGGAACACCGGGGAGCTGTTTTTT
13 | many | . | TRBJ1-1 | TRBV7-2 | CASSFTVDTEAFF | TGTGCCAGCAGCTTTACGGTGGACACTGAAGCTTTCTTT
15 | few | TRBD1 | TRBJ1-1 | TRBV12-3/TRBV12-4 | CASSFGDRMDTEAFF | TGTGCCAGCAGTTTTGGGGACAGGATGGACACTGAAGCTTTCTTT
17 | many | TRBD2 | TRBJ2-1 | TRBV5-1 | CASSLSAGGLSGNEQFF | TGCGCCAGCAGCTTGTCAGCGGGGGGGCTCAGCGGTAATGAGCAGTTCTTC
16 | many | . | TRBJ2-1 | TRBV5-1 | CASSLVRRTGRNEQFF | TGCGCCAGCAGCTTGGTTCGCCGGACGGGCCGCAATGAGCAGTTCTTC
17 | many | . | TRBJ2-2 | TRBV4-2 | CASSQDRSGRNTGELFF | TGTGCCAGCAGCCAAGATCGGAGCGGTCGTAACACCGGGGAGCTGTTTTTT
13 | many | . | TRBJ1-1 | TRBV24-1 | CATSDAGRAEAFF | TGTGCCACCAGTGATGCAGGGAGGGCTGAAGCTTTCTTT
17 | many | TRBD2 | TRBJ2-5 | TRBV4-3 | CASSQAHFSGGTETQYF | TGCGCCAGCAGCCAAGCCCATTTCAGCGGGGGAACAGAGACCCAGTACTTC
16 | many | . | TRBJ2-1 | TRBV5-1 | CASSTGPTSSYNEQFF | TGCGCCAGCAGCACGGGACCAACTAGCTCCTACAATGAGCAGTTCTTC
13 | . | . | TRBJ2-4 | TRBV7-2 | CASSARAKNIQYF | TGTGCCAGCAGCGCTCGAGCCAAAAACATTCAGTACTTC
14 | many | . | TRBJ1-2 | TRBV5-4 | CASRPPEGPYGYTF | TGTGCCAGCAGACCCCCCGAGGGGCCCTATGGCTACACCTTC
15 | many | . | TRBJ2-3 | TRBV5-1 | CASSGRDTSTDTQYF | TGCGCCAGCAGCGGGAGGGACACCAGCACAGATACGCAGTATTTT